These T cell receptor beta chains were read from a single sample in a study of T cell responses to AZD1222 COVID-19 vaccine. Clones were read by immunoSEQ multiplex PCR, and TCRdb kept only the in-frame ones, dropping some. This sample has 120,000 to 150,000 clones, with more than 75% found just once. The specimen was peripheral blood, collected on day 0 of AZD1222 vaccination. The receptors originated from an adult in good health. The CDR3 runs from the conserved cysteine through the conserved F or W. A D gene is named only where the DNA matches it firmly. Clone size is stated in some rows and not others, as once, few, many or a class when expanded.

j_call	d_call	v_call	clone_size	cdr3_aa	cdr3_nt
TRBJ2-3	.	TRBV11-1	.	CASSLGLSDTQYF	TGTGCCAGCAGCTTAGGCCTATCAGATACGCAGTATTTT
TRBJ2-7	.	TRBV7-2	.	CASSLAGGLYEQYF	TGTGCCAGCAGCTTAGCCGGAGGGTTGTACGAGCAGTACTTC
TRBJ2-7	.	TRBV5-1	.	CASSPGSLGEQYF	TGCGCCAGCAGTCCCGGGAGTTTGGGCGAGCAGTACTTC
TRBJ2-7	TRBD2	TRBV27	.	CASSLASGGYEQYF	TGTGCCAGCAGTTTGGCTAGCGGAGGGTACGAGCAGTACTTC
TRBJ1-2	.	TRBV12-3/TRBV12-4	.	CASSFVGNGYTF	TGTGCCAGCAGTTTCGTGGGTAATGGCTACACCTTC
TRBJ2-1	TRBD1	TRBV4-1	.	CASSRGQDYNEQFF	TGCGCCAGCAGCCGGGGACAGGATTACAATGAGCAGTTCTTC
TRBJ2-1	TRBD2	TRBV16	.	CASSQLTSGRVTEQFF	TGTGCCAGCAGCCAGTTGACTAGCGGGAGGGTCACTGAGCAGTTCTTC
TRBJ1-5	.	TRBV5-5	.	CASSIETGTYNQPQHF	TGTGCCAGCAGCATAGAAACAGGGACTTACAATCAGCCCCAGCATTTT
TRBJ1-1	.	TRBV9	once	CASSLWVNTEAFF	TGTGCCAGCAGCCTCTGGGTGAACACTGAAGCTTTCTTT
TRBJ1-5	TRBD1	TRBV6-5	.	CASLPGTGRRQPQHF	TGTGCCAGCCTCCCGGGGACAGGGCGACGGCAGCCCCAGCATTTT